This T cell receptor (beta chain) emerged from a study of blood T cell repertoires in COVID-19. Study summary: Donors in the United States, Italy and Spain gave samples during acute or convalescent COVID-19. In each case, the material was cDNA or gDNA derived from T cells, B-cell-depleted T cells, or PBMCs.

The V gene end was trimmed by 2 bases and the J gene end by 4 bases; junction bases not matched to a gene: 7. Germline CDR1 reads MNHNS; CDR2 reads SASEGT. The CDR3 loop spans 16 amino acids. In the original workflow: Amplification of reference gene primers provided the estimated nucleated cell counts. The data were produced by immunoSEQ multiplex PCR, yet TCRdb's version contains in-frame clones alone and is incomplete. That table furnishes V, J and clone size, whereas the DNA furnished D and trimming. The table has about 130,000 clones, 70% to 90% seen once; the top ten hold 3.8%. The sequence came from a woman in her fifties or sixties with acute or convalescent COVID-19. V and J are TRBV6-1 and TRBJ1-5; 8 bases fit TRBD1. The sample was peripheral blood. The CDR3 DNA reads as TGTGCCAGCAGTGAATATAGGACAGGGAGTAATCAGCCCCAGCATTTT. It yields the protein CASSEYRTGSNQPQHF.